This T cell receptor beta chain was identified in a study of radiotherapy plus CTLA-4 blockade in lung cancer. Libraries were prepared by immunoSEQ multiplex PCR; TCRdb keeps only in-frame clonotypes and omits some of them. The sample shows roughly 73,000 clones, about nine tenths of them seen only once. This CDR3 is 15 amino acids long. V lost 4 bases, J lost 5 bases, and 5 bases stayed unmatched. Germline values: CDR1 SGHTA, CDR2 FQGTGA. The chain joins TRBV7-3 to TRBJ2-2, with 9 bases lining up with TRBD2. Specimen: peripheral blood, collected from a patient treated with radiotherapy plus ipilimumab. The receptor's source is a human donor with non-small cell lung cancer that progressed on radiotherapy plus ipilimumab. CDR3 sequence reads: CASSSGLARTGELFF. The CDR3 DNA follows: TGTGCCAGCAGCTCAGGACTAGCGCGGACCGGGGAGCTGTTTTTT.